The sample holds one count of the clone carrying this T cell receptor (beta chain). Its target is unknown. Method: immunoSEQ multiplex PCR; TCRdb's copy keeps in-frame clones and lacks some. The data show about 81,000 clones, about 93% seen once. The data belong to a study of human versus mouse CDR3 diversity and MHC coevolution. Study observations and caveats: Human CDR3s averaged more deletions and insertions than mouse CDR3s.

This sequence originates from a person aged 25 to 75 in good health. The material sequenced was naive CD4+ T cells from blood. As for subset: CD45RO-negative CD62L-positive naive CD4 T cells.

The CDR3 loop reads CASSLSWTSGRAGEQFF. The CDR3 coding sequence is TGTGCCAGCAGCCTATCCTGGACTAGCGGGAGGGCCGGTGAGCAGTTCTTC. The chain employs TRBV7-2 and TRBJ2-1; 15 nucleotides align to TRBD2. Trimming removed 5 bases from V and 9 bases from J; junction bases left unmatched: 11. This CDR3 region has 17 residues. Germline V lookup: CDR1 SGHTA, CDR2 FQGNSA.